This is a list of T cell receptor beta chains from one sample in a study of OX40 agonist ivuxolimab in advanced cancers. The protocol was immunoSEQ multiplex PCR, while the TCRdb copy is restricted to in-frame clones and leaves out a portion. The sample records around 38,000 clones, 92% being singletons. The specimen was CD4+ or CD8+ T cells sorted from blood, collected in a trial of the OX40 agonist ivuxolimab. The receptor source for this set is an adult with an advanced solid tumor such as melanoma, head and neck, liver or kidney cancer. Both conserved end residues are part of each CDR3. The order of the fields is clone size, J gene, V gene, D gene, CDR3 DNA, CDR3 protein. The D gene is left open where the match is weak. Size tells how often a clone was seen (once, few, many) or the class of an expanded clone, and some rows leave it out.

NA | TRBJ1-1 | TRBV28 | TRBD1 | TGTGCCAGCAGTTCCCTCTCAGGGGGTGCTGAAGCTTTCTTT | CASSSLSGGAEAFF
NA | TRBJ1-2 | TRBV4-1 | NA | TGCGCCAGCAGCCAAGAAGGGGCAGGATTGTACTATGGCTACACCTTC | CASSQEGAGLYYGYTF
NA | TRBJ1-1 | TRBV15 | NA | TGTGCCACCAGCGGAGGGGCCTCGACCCCCACTGAAGCTTTCTTT | CATSGGASTPTEAFF
NA | TRBJ2-7 | TRBV5-6 | TRBD1 | TGTGCCAGCAGTTACAGGGGACCCAGGGCCTACGAGCAGTACTTC | CASSYRGPRAYEQYF
NA | TRBJ1-5 | TRBV9 | NA | TGTGCCAGCAGCCTCGAGGGGGGCAATCAGCCCCAGCATTTT | CASSLEGGNQPQHF
NA | TRBJ2-2 | TRBV5-6 | NA | TGTGCCAGCAGCTTGGAGGACGCTCTCAACACCGGGGAGCTGTTTTTT | CASSLEDALNTGELFF
few | TRBJ2-1 | TRBV7-9 | NA | TGTGCCAGCAGCATAGCAATGTTTAGGGACAATGAGCAGTTCTTC | CASSIAMFRDNEQFF
few | TRBJ2-3 | TRBV7-9 | NA | TGTGCCAGCAGCTTACCGCAGGGCACAGATACGCAGTATTTT | CASSLPQGTDTQYF
NA | TRBJ1-2 | TRBV7-9 | NA | TGTGCCAGCAGCTTAGGGGATGCCTATGGCTACACCTTC | CASSLGDAYGYTF
NA | TRBJ1-2 | TRBV7-2 | NA | TGTGCCAGCAGCTCCGAGGGCAGAAACTATGGCTACACCTTC | CASSSEGRNYGYTF
NA | TRBJ2-6 | TRBV5-8 | NA | TGTGCCAGCAGCCCAGGGTATTCTGGGGCCAACGTCCTGACTTTC | CASSPGYSGANVLTF
medium-sized | TRBJ2-7 | TRBV11-2 | TRBD2 | TGTGCCAGCAGCTTAGAGGTGGGAGGGCACTACGAGCAGTACTTC | CASSLEVGGHYEQYF
NA | TRBJ2-1 | TRBV2 | NA | TGTGCCAGCAATGGGGGCCCTGGGGGGAAGCAGTTCTTC | CASNGGPGGKQFF
NA | TRBJ2-2 | TRBV5-5 | TRBD2 | TGTGCCAGCAGCCAAGGACTAGACACCGGGGAGCTGTTTTTT | CASSQGLDTGELFF
NA | TRBJ2-5 | TRBV29-1 | NA | TGCAGCGTTCACCCACAGGGTTCGGGGGAGACCCAGTACTTC | CSVHPQGSGETQYF
few | TRBJ1-2 | TRBV21-1 | NA | TGTGCCAGCAGCCTGGAAGGGGGCCTAAACTATGGCTACACCTTC | CASSLEGGLNYGYTF
NA | TRBJ2-2 | TRBV28 | NA | TGTGCCAGCAGTCCACACGTGAACACCGGGGAGCTGTTTTTT | CASSPHVNTGELFF
NA | TRBJ1-1 | TRBV6-5 | NA | TGTGCCAGCAGTGCCGGAGGGAACACTGAAGCTTTCTTT | CASSAGGNTEAFF
NA | TRBJ2-1 | TRBV4-2 | TRBD2 | TGTGCCAGCAGCCAAGATCCACTAGCGGGTGAAAATGAGCAGTTCTTC | CASSQDPLAGENEQFF
NA | TRBJ2-2 | TRBV6-1 | NA | TGTGCCAGCAAGACCGGGACGGTGAACACCGGGGAGCTGTTTTTT | CASKTGTVNTGELFF
NA | TRBJ1-1 | TRBV6-1 | NA | TGTGCCAGCAGTCCCATGAGGGGAAGCACTGAAGCTTTCTTT | CASSPMRGSTEAFF
NA | TRBJ1-1 | TRBV6-5 | NA | TGTGCCAGCAGTCCCAACGGGGAGCCGAACACTGAAGCTTTCTTT | CASSPNGEPNTEAFF
NA | TRBJ2-3 | TRBV6-6 | NA | TGTGCCAGCAGTCGGTCGGGAGATACGCAGTATTTT | CASSRSGDTQYF
NA | TRBJ1-4 | TRBV28 | TRBD1 | TGTGCCAGCAGCCTCTACAGGGGAAAGGATGAAAAACTGTTTTTT | CASSLYRGKDEKLFF
NA | TRBJ2-3 | TRBV4-3 | NA | TGCGCCAGCAGCCCCACAGAGCGCGCAGATACGCAGTATTTT | CASSPTERADTQYF
NA | TRBJ1-5 | TRBV7-9 | NA | TGTGCCAGCAGCCCGGACCCCAGCAATCAGCCCCAGCATTTT | CASSPDPSNQPQHF
NA | TRBJ2-5 | TRBV11-2 | NA | TGTGCCAGCAGATGGACAGATCAAGAGACCCAGTACTTC | CASRWTDQETQYF
NA | TRBJ2-7 | TRBV2 | NA | TGTGCCCTCCGGCGGCAGGGGGGCTACGAGCAGTACTTC | CALRRQGGYEQYF
NA | TRBJ1-1 | TRBV6-5 | NA | TGTGCCAGCAGTTACTCGGCCGGCAACAGGGAGGCTTTCTTT | CASSYSAGNREAFF
NA | TRBJ2-1 | TRBV9 | TRBD2 | TGTGCCAGCAGCGAGGAAGCGGGGGGGGTCCCCAATGAGCAGTTCTTC | CASSEEAGGVPNEQFF
NA | TRBJ2-3 | TRBV9 | NA | TGTGCCAGCAGCGTAGCTCAGGGCAGCACAGATACGCAGTATTTT | CASSVAQGSTDTQYF
NA | TRBJ2-7 | TRBV28 | NA | TGTGCCAGCAGTTTATCGGGAATCCCCTACGAGCAGTACTTC | CASSLSGIPYEQYF
NA | TRBJ1-6 | TRBV9 | TRBD1 | TGTGCCAGCAGCCCCTCAGGGGGAGGGTCACCCCTCCACTTT | CASSPSGGGSPLHF
NA | TRBJ2-3 | TRBV2 | NA | TGTGCCAGCGGGGATGTAGCAGATACGCAGTATTTT | CASGDVADTQYF
NA | TRBJ1-1 | TRBV19 | TRBD1 | TGTGCCAGTAGGGGACAGGGGGCTGCCAGGAACACTGAAGCTTTCTTT | CASRGQGAARNTEAFF
NA | TRBJ1-1 | TRBV7-9 | NA | TGTGCCAGCAGGCCATCCCAGGTAACGAACACTGAAGCTTTCTTT | CASRPSQVTNTEAFF
once | TRBJ2-1 | TRBV27 | NA | TGTGCCAGCAGTTCAGCAGGGGCCTACAATGAGCAGTTCTTC | CASSSAGAYNEQFF
NA | TRBJ1-2 | TRBV27 | NA | TGTGCCAGCAGTTTGCCCGGGGGCTATGGCTACACCTTC | CASSLPGGYGYTF
NA | TRBJ1-5 | TRBV4-1 | NA | TGCGCCAGCAGCAAGGAGGACAGCAATCAGCCCCAGCATTTT | CASSKEDSNQPQHF
NA | TRBJ1-3 | TRBV9 | NA | TGTGCCAGCAGCGTATCTGGAAACACCATATATTTT | CASSVSGNTIYF
few | TRBJ1-6 | TRBV25-1 | NA | TGTGCCAGCAGTGGTCGCGCATCGAGGAACTCACCCCTCCACTTT | CASSGRASRNSPLHF
NA | TRBJ1-2 | TRBV2 | NA | TGTGCCAGCAGTGACAGGCCTTCTAACTATGGCTACACCTTC | CASSDRPSNYGYTF
NA | TRBJ2-2 | TRBV27 | NA | TGTGCCAGCACCGTAGTGGGGCACCTCAACACCGGGGAGCTGTTTTTT | CASTVVGHLNTGELFF
once | TRBJ2-7 | TRBV13 | NA | TGTGCCAGCGGAGGACTTACCTACGAGCAGTACTTC | CASGGLTYEQYF
NA | TRBJ1-4 | TRBV28 | NA | TGTGCCAGCAGCCCTCCTTCGGATCTCGAGGCGAGGGAAAAACTGTTTTTT | CASSPPSDLEAREKLFF
NA | TRBJ2-5 | TRBV6-1 | TRBD2 | TGTGCCAGCAGTGGGACTAGCGGGAGCCAAGAGACCCAGTACTTC | CASSGTSGSQETQYF
NA | TRBJ1-2 | TRBV6-1 | TRBD1 | TGTGCCAGCAGTGAATACGGAGTGGGACAGGGGTATGGCTACACCTTC | CASSEYGVGQGYGYTF
once | TRBJ1-3 | TRBV9 | NA | TGTGCCAGCAGCGTTCGGACGGGAAACACCATATATTTT | CASSVRTGNTIYF
NA | TRBJ2-3 | TRBV7-3 | NA | TGTGCCAGCAGCCCCGTGGGGGGAGGTACAGATACGCAGTATTTT | CASSPVGGGTDTQYF
NA | TRBJ2-5 | TRBV2 | NA | TGTGCCAGCAGGCTCCTCCAGGGGGAGACCCAGTACTTC | CASRLLQGETQYF
NA | TRBJ2-1 | TRBV6-6 | NA | TGTGCCAGCAGAAATAGCGGTTTGGATGAGCAGTTCTTC | CASRNSGLDEQFF
once | TRBJ1-1 | TRBV9 | NA | TGTGCCAGCAGCGTAGGCCGGGGGAACACTGAAGCTTTCTTT | CASSVGRGNTEAFF
NA | TRBJ1-4 | TRBV28 | NA | TGTGCCAGCAGTTTATGGGGGGATGAAAAACTGTTTTTT | CASSLWGDEKLFF
NA | TRBJ2-2 | TRBV5-5 | NA | TGTGCCAGCAGCTTGGATGTAACCGGGGAGCTGTTTTTT | CASSLDVTGELFF
medium-sized | TRBJ2-1 | TRBV13 | NA | TGTGCCAGCAGCTTAGTGGCAGCCTACAATGAGCAGTTCTTC | CASSLVAAYNEQFF
NA | TRBJ1-3 | TRBV29-1 | NA | TGCAGCGTTGAAGTCGGCACCTCTGGAAACACCATATATTTT | CSVEVGTSGNTIYF
NA | TRBJ1-6 | TRBV27 | NA | TGTGCCAGCAGTTGGACAGCTAATTCACCCCTCCACTTT | CASSWTANSPLHF
NA | TRBJ1-2 | TRBV6-6 | TRBD1 | TGTGCCAGCAGTTTCGACAGGGCAGGCGGCTACACCTTC | CASSFDRAGGYTF
medium-sized | TRBJ2-1 | TRBV7-3 | TRBD2 | TGTGCCAGCAGCATAGCGGGGGGTCCATACAATGAGCAGTTCTTC | CASSIAGGPYNEQFF
NA | TRBJ1-1 | TRBV10-2 | NA | TGCGCCAGCAGAGAGACGGGGTCCAGGGTGAACACTGAAGCTTTCTTT | CASRETGSRVNTEAFF